The clone carrying this T cell receptor (beta chain) was found many times. Its target is not known. The sample originates from a study of spatial heterogeneity in lung cancer. At the level of the study: The study observed each unique TCR and UMI combination more than ten times on average in raw reads.

Study-level findings and limits: At resection, ubiquitous expanded tumor TCRs appeared in blood more than at follow-up.

The CDR3 has 14 residues. Germline V lookup: CDR1 SGHNT, CDR2 YYREEE (reference sequence). V lost 0 bases, J lost 3 bases, and 9 bases lay in between. TCR cDNA molecules each had a unique molecular identifier. TCRdb used MiXCR to reprocess the 5' RACE reads, holding one entry per CDR3 protein. This sample yields about 75,000 distinct CDR3 sequences, of which roughly 13% are seen a single time; 7.2% belongs to the top ten. Indicated time point: sample taken at primary tumor resection. Whole RNA from tumor, nontumor lung or frozen PBMC was sequenced unsorted. 72 TRACERx patients with early, untreated non-small cell lung cancer donated samples.

This clonotype was sampled from a male donor with early-stage non-small cell lung cancer. The chain combines TRBV5-4 with TRBJ1-2, with a weak D call TRBD1 (5 bases). This specimen was PBMCs, taken at surgery. As DNA, the CDR3 is TGTGCCAGCAGCTTGGTCGGGGCGGACTATGGCTACACCTTC. The encoded protein is CASSLVGADYGYTF.